The 25 T cell receptor beta chains reported below all come from one sample, sequenced in a study of blood T cells in healthy people across ages. Through a sample-barcoded 5' primer and a J-beta primer mix, a second PCR was run for about 7 to 12 cycles. TCRdb fed the 5' RACE reads into MiXCR, producing one record per CDR3 protein. The table includes around 990,000 distinct CDR3 sequences, roughly two fifths detected once. The sequenced material came from blood. All receptors come from a man aged 18 to 35 in good health.

This chain connects TRBV5-1 to TRBJ1-2; 9 positions agree with TRBD1. Looked up from germline, CDR1 is SGHRS and CDR2 is YFSETQ. This CDR3 has 15 amino acids. After removal of 3 bases from V and 4 bases from J, the junction contained 7 bases not matched to a gene. DNA of the CDR3: TGCGCCAGCAGCTACGGACAGGGGAGCGTCTATGGCTACACCTTC. It translates to CASSYGQGSVYGYTF.

The rearrangement joins TRBV20-1 to TRBJ2-1; 8 bases map to TRBD1. The CDR3 is made up of 16 amino acids. Losses at the gene ends were 2 bases for V and 5 bases for J; bases not matched to a gene: 11. Germline V gene sequence: CDR1 DFQATT, CDR2 SNEGSKA (reference sequence). The CDR3 coding sequence is TGCAGTGCTAGAACCCCGACAGGGGTCAGACACAATGAGCAGTTCTTC. Encoded protein: CSARTPTGVRHNEQFF.

This clonotype was found a few times. The rearrangement uses TRBV6-6 and TRBJ1-4; TRBD1 might be the D (5 bases). Trimming shortened V by 10 bases and J by 7 bases, and 16 bases separated the two germline ends. Germline lookup yields CDR1 MNHNY and CDR2 SVGAGI (reference sequence). This CDR3 contains 13 residues. The CDR3, as DNA: TGTGCCACCGCGGGGGTACGTCGTGAAAAACTGTTTTTT. Translation: CATAGVRREKLFF.

This clonotype was observed at least ten times. This chain uses TRBV7-2 with TRBJ1-1; D might be TRBD1 (6 bases). The CDR3 covers 14 residues. The ends were cut back, 7 bases at V and 5 bases at J, with 17 bases in the middle. Germline values: CDR1 SGHTA, CDR2 FQGNSA. The CDR3 loop is CASTDRSGVTEAFF. The CDR3 DNA is TGTGCCAGCACCGACCGATCAGGGGTTACTGAAGCTTTCTTT. The whole variable domain, remainder taken from reference TRBV7-2 and TRBJ1-1, is GAGVSQSPSNKVTEKGKDVELRCDPISGHTALYWYRQSLGQGLEFLIYFQGNSAPDKSGLPSDRFSAERTGGSVSTLTIQRTQQEDSAVYLCASTDRSGVTEAFFGQGTRLTVV.

The chain recombines TRBV9 with TRBJ1-4, with D perhaps matching TRBD1 (5 bases). Germline loops: CDR1 SGDLS, CDR2 YYNGEE. The CDR3 runs to 15 residues. V was trimmed by 3 bases and J by 2 bases, leaving 11 bases between them. CDR3 amino acids: CASSGTGDTNEKLFF. As DNA, the CDR3 is TGTGCCAGCAGCGGCACAGGAGACACTAATGAAAAACTGTTTTTT.

This clonotype was counted between two and nine times. This sequence joins TRBV6-6 and TRBJ2-5, with 7 positions matching TRBD2. After removal of 2 bases from V and 11 bases from J, the junction contained 8 bases not matched to a gene. CDR3 length: 13 residues. Germline V gene data show CDR1 as MNHNY and CDR2 as SVGAGI (reference sequence). DNA of the CDR3: TGTGCCAGCAGTTACGGGACTAACAATGAGCAGTACTTC. Translated, it gives CASSYGTNNEQYF.

The chain uses TRBV5-5 and TRBJ2-3, with TRBD1 matching 8 bases. Germline V gene data show CDR1 as SGHKS and CDR2 as YYEKEE (reference sequence). The CDR3 length is 16 residues. Germline trimming cut 1 base from V and 1 base from J; bases unmatched to any gene: 5. DNA for the CDR3: TGTGCCAGCAGCTTGTTTGCGGGACAGGGCACAGATACGCAGTATTTT. Protein: CASSLFAGQGTDTQYF.

This chain connects TRBV5-1 to TRBJ2-3, with 7 bases that match TRBD2. This CDR3 region has 14 residues. In germline, CDR1 is SGHRS, CDR2 YFSETQ. The V and J ends lost 4 bases and 1 base, in that order; junction bases with no gene match: 3. CDR3 sequence: CASSRGDRTDTQYF. For the CDR3, the DNA is TGCGCCAGCAGCCGGGGGGATCGCACAGATACGCAGTATTTT. Filled out from reference TRBV5-1 and TRBJ2-3, the complete variable domain reads KAGVTQTPRYLIKTRGQQVTLSCSPISGHRSVSWYQQTPGQGLQFLFEYFSETQRNKGNFPGRFSGRQFSNSRSEMNVSTLELGDSALYLCASSRGDRTDTQYFGPGTRLTVL.

This chain uses TRBV30 with TRBJ2-1; D is unclear. V was trimmed by 1 base and J by 4 bases, leaving 8 bases between them. Germline CDR1 reads GTSNPN; CDR2 reads SVGIG (reference sequence). The CDR3 spans 13 residues. Written as DNA, the CDR3 is TGTGCCTGGAGTGGGAGCTCTTACAATGAGCAGTTCTTC. It encodes CAWSGSSYNEQFF.

The chain couples TRBV5-6 to TRBJ1-5; 9 bases fit TRBD1. The CDR3 is made up of 15 amino acids. The junction had 7 bases not matched to a gene; V was cut back by 2 bases and J by 7 bases. The germline V gene has CDR1 SGHDT and CDR2 YYEEEE. CDR3 residues: CASSFGTGRGQPQHF. Here the CDR3 DNA reads TGTGCCAGCAGCTTCGGGACAGGGAGAGGACAGCCCCAGCATTTT.

This clonotype was recorded many times. This rearrangement joins TRBV7-9 to TRBJ1-2; D is perhaps TRBD1 (6 bases). Germline V lookup: CDR1 SEHNR, CDR2 FQNEAQ (reference sequence). The CDR3 runs to 16 residues. V was clipped by 7 bases and J by 4 bases, with 22 bases between them. CDR3 nucleotide sequence: TGTGCCAGCATTCGTCTTCCTCCAGGGGAAGTCTATGGCTACACCTTC. Translation: CASIRLPPGEVYGYTF.

The sample holds many counts of this clonotype. This chain links TRBV4-2 with TRBJ2-3; 9 bases agree with TRBD1. In germline, CDR1 is LGHNA, CDR2 YNFKEQ. With V trimmed by 4 bases and J by 1 base, 3 bases remained unmatched. The CDR3 contains 15 residues. The DNA of the CDR3 is TGTGCCAGCAGCCCCCGGGACAGGGGCACAGATACGCAGTATTTT. Translated: CASSPRDRGTDTQYF.

This clonotype was seen only a few times. This chain uses TRBV12-3 or TRBV12-4 with TRBJ1-1; D is ambiguous. With 7 bases removed from V and 10 bases from J, the gap between germline ends came to 10 bases. The CDR3 consists of 10 residues. CDR3 nucleotides: TGTGCCAGCACTGGGTCTCTAGCTTTCTTT. Its translation is CASTGSLAFF.

A word on this clonotype: At one boundary the junction diverges from the germline segment, which might be a read error. The V gene is TRBV25-1, the J gene TRBJ2-5; D possibly matches TRBD1 or TRBD2 (5 bases each). The CDR3 is 17 residues long. CDR1 and CDR2 from the germline V gene are MGHDK and SYGVNS. As DNA, the CDR3 is TGTGCCGGCAGTGAATCCATTTACGGGAAAGGGGCGGAGACCCAGTACTTC. Its protein is CAGSESIYGKGAETQYF.

The chain uses TRBV6-2 or TRBV6-3 and TRBJ2-1, with D uncertain. The germline CDR1 and CDR2 sequences are MNHEY and SVGEGT. The ends were cut back, 4 bases at V and 5 bases at J, with 15 bases in the middle. The CDR3 is made up of 15 amino acids. CDR3 amino acids: CASSSPRTTNNEQFF. CDR3 coding DNA: TGTGCCAGCAGTTCCCCGCGGACCACTAACAATGAGCAGTTCTTC.

This clonotype appeared a single time. CDR3 coding DNA: TGCGCCAGCAGCCAAGATTTCGCCGGGGGGTATAGCACAGATACGCAGTATTTT. Translated: CASSQDFAGGYSTDTQYF. This chain links TRBV4-3 with TRBJ2-3; 7 bases line up with TRBD2. After removal of 0 bases from V and 0 bases from J, the junction contained 9 bases not matched to a gene. Germline V gene data show CDR1 as LGHNA and CDR2 as YSLEER. The CDR3 has 18 residues.

This chain uses TRBV20-1 with TRBJ2-1, with 7 bases lining up with TRBD2. The CDR3 is 13 residues long. From germline, CDR1 is DFQATT and CDR2 SNEGSKA (reference sequence). CDR3 DNA: TGCAGCGCTTATAGGACTAGTCGGGATGAGCAGTTCTTC. Amino acids: CSAYRTSRDEQFF.

The chain combines TRBV9 with TRBJ2-1; TRBD2 might be the D (6 bases). CDR1 is SGDLS and CDR2 is YYNGEE in the germline V gene. The CDR3 covers 16 residues. V shed 0 bases and J shed 0 bases, with 10 bases lying between them. CDR3: CASSVEGRSSYNEQFF. For the CDR3, the DNA is TGTGCCAGCAGCGTAGAGGGGAGGAGCTCCTACAATGAGCAGTTCTTC.

This chain uses TRBV14 with TRBJ2-2, with a possible D match to TRBD2 (5 bases). This CDR3 comprises 14 residues. Germline loops: CDR1 SGHDN, CDR2 FVKESK. Trimming cost V 6 bases and J 5 bases, with 13 bases left between them. CDR3 in DNA: TGTGCCAGCAGATACAGCGGAGGAACCGGGGAGCTGTTTTTT. Protein sequence: CASRYSGGTGELFF.

V is TRBV6-2 or TRBV6-3 and J is TRBJ1-2; maybe TRBD1 (5 bases). V was clipped by 2 bases and J by 5 bases, with 21 bases between them. The CDR3 covers 17 residues. The germline gives CDR1 MNHEY, CDR2 SVGEGT. The CDR3 coding sequence is TGTGCCAGCAGTTACCCCGAGGAGAGGGGAGCGTCTTATGGCTACACCTTC. Amino acids: CASSYPEERGASYGYTF.

This chain uses TRBV6-5 with TRBJ2-4; 15 positions agree with TRBD2. The length of the CDR3 is 18 residues. Trimming at V came to 4 bases and at J to 1 base, leaving 5 bases not matched to a gene. Germline CDR1 and CDR2: MNHEY and SVGAGI. The CDR3 nucleotides are TGTGCCAGCAGTTCCCGGACTAGCGGGAGGGCCGCCAAAAACATTCAGTACTTC. It is translated as CASSSRTSGRAAKNIQYF.

This clonotype was seen a few times. This CDR3 is CASSYFRDFSEQYF. CDR3 coding DNA: TGTGCCAGCAGTTACTTCAGGGACTTTTCCGAGCAGTACTTC. This sequence joins TRBV12-3 or TRBV12-4 and TRBJ2-7; TRBD2 might be the D (6 bases). V lost 4 bases and J 6 bases, leaving 16 bases between the germline ends. The CDR3 sequence is 14 residues long.

The chain recombines TRBV5-5 with TRBJ1-6; no clear D gene. V lost 2 bases, J lost 8 bases, and 5 bases lay in between. The CDR3 totals 12 residues. In germline, CDR1 is SGHKS, CDR2 YYEKEE (reference sequence). The CDR3 is CASSFLYSPLHF. The CDR3 nucleotides are TGTGCCAGCAGCTTCCTATATTCACCCCTCCACTTT.

The chain links TRBV7-8 to TRBJ1-1; D is uncertain. V lost 5 bases to trimming and J lost 7 bases, with 17 bases between them. The CDR3 sequence is 14 residues long. The germline CDR1 and CDR2 sequences are SGHVS and FQNEAQ. The CDR3 loop is CASSPADSKGEAFF. The CDR3, as DNA: TGTGCCAGCAGCCCAGCGGACTCAAAAGGTGAAGCTTTCTTT. Full variable domain (outside the CDR3, taken from reference TRBV7-8 and TRBJ1-1): GAGVSQSPRYKVAKRGQDVALRCDPISGHVSLFWYQQALGQGPEFLTYFQNEAQLDKSGLPSDRFFAERPEGSVSTLKIQRTQQEDSAVYLCASSPADSKGEAFFGQGTRLTVV.

This clonotype has more than one count but fewer than ten. This chain connects TRBV4-3 to TRBJ1-2; D is perhaps TRBD1 (6 bases). This CDR3 region has 18 residues. The V gene's germline CDR1 is LGHNA and CDR2 YSLEER. The germline V and J ends were trimmed by 6 bases and 5 bases, with 28 bases remaining between them. In nucleotides, the CDR3 is TGCGCCAGCAGTTTTCACTGGGCCAGGACAGCGGACGATTATGGCTACACCTTC. Amino acid sequence: CASSFHWARTADDYGYTF.